This T cell receptor beta chain stems from a study of T-cell memory formation after mild COVID-19. TCRdb independently ran MiXCR on the 5' RACE reads; one entry per CDR3 protein. There are 350,000 to 500,000 distinct CDR3 sequences in the sample; about 19% occur only once, and roughly 8.4% lies in the top ten. General study results and limits: Contracting clones from day 15 to 85 had balanced CD4/CD8; later expanders favoured CD4+.

V lost 3 bases, J lost 1 base, and 10 bases lay in between. The CDR3 is 15 amino acids. Germline assignment: CDR1 SEHNR and CDR2 FQNEAQ (reference sequence). This clonotype has just a few counts. Its antigen is currently unknown. The chain links TRBV7-9 to TRBJ2-4, with D possibly being TRBD1 (6 bases). The source material was PBMCs or a T cell subset sorted from them (not recorded which). This receptor was taken from an adult woman who had mild COVID-19 (a few samples of this study predate the infection). Cell type and time point are not known. The CDR3, as DNA: TGTGCCAGCAGCTTGTCAGGGGATGCCAAAAACATTCAGTACTTC. It translates to CASSLSGDAKNIQYF.